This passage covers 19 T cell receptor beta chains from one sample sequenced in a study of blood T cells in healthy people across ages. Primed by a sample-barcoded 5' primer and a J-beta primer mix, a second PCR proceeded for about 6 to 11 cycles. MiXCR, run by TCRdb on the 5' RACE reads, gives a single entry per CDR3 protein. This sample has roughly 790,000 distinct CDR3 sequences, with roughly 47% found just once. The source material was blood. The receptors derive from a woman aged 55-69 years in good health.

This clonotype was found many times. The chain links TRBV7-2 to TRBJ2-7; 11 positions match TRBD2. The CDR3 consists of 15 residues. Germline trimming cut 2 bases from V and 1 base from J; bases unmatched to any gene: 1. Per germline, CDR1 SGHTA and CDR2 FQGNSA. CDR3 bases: TGTGCCAGCAGCTTACTAGCGGGAGGTTCCTACGAGCAGTACTTC. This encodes CASSLLAGGSYEQYF.

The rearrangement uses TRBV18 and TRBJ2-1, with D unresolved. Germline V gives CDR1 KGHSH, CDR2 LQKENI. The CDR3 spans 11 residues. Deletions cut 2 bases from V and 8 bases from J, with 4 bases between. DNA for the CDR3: TGTGCCAGCTCACCAAACGATGAGCAGTTCTTC. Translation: CASSPNDEQFF.

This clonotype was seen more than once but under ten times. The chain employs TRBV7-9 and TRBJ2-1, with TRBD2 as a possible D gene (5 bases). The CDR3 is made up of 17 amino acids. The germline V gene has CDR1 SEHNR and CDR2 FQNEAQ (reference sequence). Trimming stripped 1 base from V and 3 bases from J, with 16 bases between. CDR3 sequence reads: CASSLGGSGGVYNEQFF. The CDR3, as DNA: TGTGCCAGCAGCTTAGGAGGGTCGGGTGGTGTCTACAATGAGCAGTTCTTC.

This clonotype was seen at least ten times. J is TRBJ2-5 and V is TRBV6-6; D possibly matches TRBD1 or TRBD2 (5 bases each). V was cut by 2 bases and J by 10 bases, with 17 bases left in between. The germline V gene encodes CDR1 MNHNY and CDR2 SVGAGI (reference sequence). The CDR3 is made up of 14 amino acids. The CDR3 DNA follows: TGTGCCAGCAGTTACGGGGCAGCACAAGGGAGCCAGTACTTC. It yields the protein CASSYGAAQGSQYF.

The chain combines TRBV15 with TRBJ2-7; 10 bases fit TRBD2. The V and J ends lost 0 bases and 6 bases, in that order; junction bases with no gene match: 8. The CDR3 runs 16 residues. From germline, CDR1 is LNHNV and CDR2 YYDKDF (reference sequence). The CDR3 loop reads CATSREGLAAMGEQYF. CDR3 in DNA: TGTGCCACCAGCAGAGAAGGACTAGCGGCGATGGGCGAGCAGTACTTC.

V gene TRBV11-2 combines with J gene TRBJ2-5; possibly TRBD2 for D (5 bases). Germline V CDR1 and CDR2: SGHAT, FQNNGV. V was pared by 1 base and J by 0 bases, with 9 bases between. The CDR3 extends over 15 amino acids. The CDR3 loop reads CASSLGETNQETQYF. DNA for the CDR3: TGTGCCAGCAGCTTAGGAGAGACTAACCAAGAGACCCAGTACTTC.

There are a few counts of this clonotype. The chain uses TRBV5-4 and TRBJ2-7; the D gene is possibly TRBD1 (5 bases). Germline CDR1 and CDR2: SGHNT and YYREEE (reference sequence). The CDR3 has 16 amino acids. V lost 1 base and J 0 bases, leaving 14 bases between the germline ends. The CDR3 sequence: CASSLQGGLSSYEQYF. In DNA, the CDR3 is TGTGCCAGCAGCTTGCAGGGCGGCCTCAGCTCCTACGAGCAGTACTTC.

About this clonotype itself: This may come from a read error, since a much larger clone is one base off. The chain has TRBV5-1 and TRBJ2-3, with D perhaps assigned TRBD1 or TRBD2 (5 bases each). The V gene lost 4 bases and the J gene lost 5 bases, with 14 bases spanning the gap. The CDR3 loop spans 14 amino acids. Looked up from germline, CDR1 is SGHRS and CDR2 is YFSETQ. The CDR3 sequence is CASSVVLGEDTQYF. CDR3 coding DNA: TGCGCCAGCAGCGTGGTCTTGGGGGAAGATACGCAGTATTTT.

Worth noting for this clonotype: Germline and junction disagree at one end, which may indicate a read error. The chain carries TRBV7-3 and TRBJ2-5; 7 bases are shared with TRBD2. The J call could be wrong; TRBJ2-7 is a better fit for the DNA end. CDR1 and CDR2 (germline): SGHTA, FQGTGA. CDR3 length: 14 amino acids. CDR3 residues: CAGSPVGGAYEQYF. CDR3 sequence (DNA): TGTGCCGGCAGCCCGGTTGGGGGGGCCTACGAGCAGTACTTC.

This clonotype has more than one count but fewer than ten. For the CDR3, the DNA is TGTGCCAGCAGTTTCCAGGGTACTGGTTCACCCCTCCACTTT. Translated, it gives CASSFQGTGSPLHF. This chain uses TRBV12-3 or TRBV12-4 with TRBJ1-6, with D possibly matching TRBD1 (5 bases). V lost 3 bases and J lost 9, with 12 bases in between. The CDR3 is 14 amino acids.

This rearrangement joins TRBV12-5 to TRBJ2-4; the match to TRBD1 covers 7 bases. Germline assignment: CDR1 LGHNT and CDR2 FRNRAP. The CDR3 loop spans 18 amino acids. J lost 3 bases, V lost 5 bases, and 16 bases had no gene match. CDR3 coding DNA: TGTGCTAGTGGTCAAAGTCATGGGACAGACAACAACAAAAACATTCAGTACTTC. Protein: CASGQSHGTDNNKNIQYF.

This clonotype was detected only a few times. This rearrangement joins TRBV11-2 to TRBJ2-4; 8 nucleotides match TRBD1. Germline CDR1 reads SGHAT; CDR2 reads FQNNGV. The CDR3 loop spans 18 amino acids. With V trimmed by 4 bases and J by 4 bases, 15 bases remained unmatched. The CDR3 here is CASSSLLEPTGGKNIQYF. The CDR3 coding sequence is TGTGCCAGCAGCTCCCTCCTCGAGCCCACAGGGGGGAAAAACATTCAGTACTTC. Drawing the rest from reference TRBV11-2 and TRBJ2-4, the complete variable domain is EAGVAQSPRYKIIEKRQSVAFWCNPISGHATLYWYQQILGQGPKLLIQFQNNGVVDDSQLPKDRFSAERLKGVDSTLKIQPAKLEDSAVYLCASSSLLEPTGGKNIQYFGAGTRLSVL.

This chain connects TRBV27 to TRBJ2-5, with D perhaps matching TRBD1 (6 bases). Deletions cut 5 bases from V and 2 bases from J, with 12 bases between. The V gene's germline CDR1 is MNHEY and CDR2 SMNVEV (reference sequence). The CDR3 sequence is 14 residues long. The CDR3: CASSVLGAQETQYF. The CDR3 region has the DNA TGTGCCAGCAGTGTTTTGGGGGCTCAAGAGACCCAGTACTTC.

The CDR3 DNA is TGTGCCAGCAGCCTAAAATTCCGACAGTCCTGTTGGGTGGACACTGAAGCTTTCTTT. Protein sequence: CASSLKFRQSCWVDTEAFF. This chain joins TRBV13 and TRBJ1-1; D might be TRBD1 (5 bases). The CDR3 covers 19 residues. Germline CDR1 and CDR2: PRHDT and FYEKMQ (reference sequence). Trimming pared 5 bases from V and 3 bases from J, leaving 28 bases between.

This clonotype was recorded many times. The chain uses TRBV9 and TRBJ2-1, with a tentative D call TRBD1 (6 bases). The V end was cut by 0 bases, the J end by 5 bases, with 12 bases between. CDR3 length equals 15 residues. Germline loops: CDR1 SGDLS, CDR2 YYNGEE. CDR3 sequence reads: CASSVEGTTDNEQFF. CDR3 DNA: TGTGCCAGCAGCGTAGAGGGGACAACCGACAATGAGCAGTTCTTC.

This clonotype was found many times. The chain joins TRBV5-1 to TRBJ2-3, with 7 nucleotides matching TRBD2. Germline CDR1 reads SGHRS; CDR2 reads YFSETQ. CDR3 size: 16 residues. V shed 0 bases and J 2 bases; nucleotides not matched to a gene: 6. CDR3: CASSLESGVSTDTQYF. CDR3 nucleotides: TGCGCCAGCAGCTTGGAAAGCGGGGTATCCACAGATACGCAGTATTTT.

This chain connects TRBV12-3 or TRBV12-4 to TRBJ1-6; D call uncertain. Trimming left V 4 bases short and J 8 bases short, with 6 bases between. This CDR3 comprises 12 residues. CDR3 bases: TGTGCCAGCAGTTCCGTTCATTCACCCCTCCACTTT. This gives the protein CASSSVHSPLHF.

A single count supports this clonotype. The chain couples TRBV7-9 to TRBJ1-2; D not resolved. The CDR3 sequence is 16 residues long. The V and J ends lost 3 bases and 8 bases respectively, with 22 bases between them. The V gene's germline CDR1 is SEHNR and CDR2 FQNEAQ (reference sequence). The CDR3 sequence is CASSFPVGSNSGGYTF. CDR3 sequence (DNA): TGTGCCAGCAGCTTTCCAGTCGGGTCCAACTCGGGGGGCTACACCTTC.

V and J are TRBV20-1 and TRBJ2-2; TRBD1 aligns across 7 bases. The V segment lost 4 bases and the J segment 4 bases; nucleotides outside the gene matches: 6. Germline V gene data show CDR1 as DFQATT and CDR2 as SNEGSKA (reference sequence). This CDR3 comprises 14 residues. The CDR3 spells CSANNRGSTGELFF. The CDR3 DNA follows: TGCAGTGCTAATAACAGGGGTAGCACCGGGGAGCTGTTTTTT.